This T cell receptor beta chain emerged from a study of pediatric ulcerative colitis (dated by TCRdb to the late 2010s). The study in broad terms: More than 5 ulcerative colitis patients had pancolitis and two had left-sided colitis, with histology consistent with ulcerative colitis in all. From under 10 newly diagnosed, treatment-naive pediatric ulcerative colitis patients and a handful of non-IBD control children, paired blood and rectal samples were collected. By Pediatric Ulcerative Colitis Activity Index, two patients had mild disease, several had moderate disease and three had acute severe colitis. What the work shows at the level of the full study, not this receptor alone: Autologous blood-rectal clonal overlap was significantly higher in ulcerative colitis patients than in controls, suggesting increased T cell trafficking to inflamed tissue. A couple of rectal CDR3 clonotypes were found in every ulcerative colitis patient but in no control. Rectal repertoire features separated controls, mild-moderate and acute severe colitis patients; acute severe colitis showed reduced rectal diversity due to clonal expansions. The healthy control group was small, consisting of only a few individuals. Because repertoires were derived from total lymphocyte DNA, patterns in rare subsets such as regulatory T cells may not have been reflected. For technical reasons, the blood samples of a couple of patients yielded substantially fewer templates, so those samples were excluded from the blood-rectal overlap analysis.

CDR1 and CDR2 are drawn from the germline V gene: SGHTA, FQGNSA. From the cysteine through the phenylalanine, the CDR3 covers 15 amino acids. The read is trimmed to its CDR3 DNA, 45 bases read in frame from base 1. V loses 5 bases at its end and J loses 6 bases; junction bases beyond the gene matches: 8. Before the diagnostic colonoscopy, none of the ulcerative colitis patients had been given any immunosuppressive medication. Blood was sampled at the same time as the colonoscopy. The Wizard kit (Promega) was used to extract genomic DNA from both blood and intestinal samples. As for this clone: What this receptor recognizes is not known. Base qualities are not recorded, but no much larger clone differs from it by a single base.

Rearranged CDR3 beta regions were amplified from genomic DNA with multiplex V and J primers using the immunoSEQ TRB Survey service. Survey-level sequencing depth of up to 500,000 reads per sample was used to keep depth equal across samples. The libraries were purified, combined into pools and sequenced with Illumina technology. Per the original workflow: immunoSEQ online tools were used for productive clonality, sample overlap, pairwise scatters, CDR3 beta length, V/D/J gene usage and productiveness. Calculated diversity was the number of unique rearrangements divided by total templates times 100; Shannon and Simpson indices were also computed. For principal component analysis, Z-score normalized data were analyzed with the R prcomp function and the ggbiplot package. Morisita's index was used to measure clonal overlap between blood and rectum within each subject. TCRdb retrieved this table from immuneACCESS and kept in-frame rearrangements only. Not all clones are present; in checked studies, unresolved V genes account for under half, and no reason is known for the remainder. That table furnishes V, J and clone size, whereas the DNA furnished D and trimming. This sample is represented by about 64,000 clones; 70% to 90% of them were singletons. The ten largest make up approximately 3.5% of the sample.

The sample taken for sequencing was blood. The sequence derives from a boy aged 5 to 17 with severe ulcerative colitis. The chain couples TRBV7-2 to TRBJ2-3, with TRBD2 matching 10 junction bases. The encoded CDR3 is CASSTSGNSGDTQYF. The DNA is as follows: TGTGCCAGCAGCACTAGCGGGAATTCGGGGGATACGCAGTATTTT.